Listed here is a single T cell receptor beta chain. As yet, its antigen is unknown. The sample comes from a study of T cells after yellow fever vaccination. TCRdb recomputed calls from the 5' RACE reads with MiXCR, one row per CDR3 protein. This sample has roughly 300,000 distinct CDR3 sequences, with approximately 7% found just once. Study observations and caveats: Clonotype sharing between CD4 and CD8 compartments was small.

The germline V and J ends were trimmed by 5 bases and 4 bases, with 15 bases remaining between them. CDR3 length: 15 amino acids. Per the germline V gene, CDR1 is MNHNS and CDR2 is SASEGT. This TCR was recovered from a young man who received the YFV17D yellow fever vaccine. This specimen was PBMCs, taken more than 40 days after the first yellow fever vaccination. The chain combines TRBV6-1 with TRBJ1-3; the D gene is possibly TRBD1 (5 bases). For the CDR3, the DNA is TGTGCCAGCAGTCGTACTGTAGGGGTCGGAAACACCATATATTTT. Translating it yields CASSRTVGVGNTIYF.